These 27 T cell receptor beta chains were sequenced from one sample in a study of blood T cell repertoires in COVID-19. Sequencing was performed with immunoSEQ multiplex PCR; in TCRdb, only in-frame clones are kept and a portion is missing. The repertoire holds approximately 44,000 clones, with under 85% as singletons. Input material: peripheral blood. Receptor source: a woman aged 80 or over with acute or convalescent COVID-19.

The chain is built from TRBV7-9 and TRBJ1-1; a possible D gene is TRBD1 (5 bases). V lost 0 bases to trimming and J lost 5 bases, with 13 bases between them. Germline CDR1 SEHNR, CDR2 FQNEAQ (reference sequence). There are 15 residues in the CDR3. As DNA, the CDR3 is TGTGCCAGCAGCTTAGCGATGGGGAAGGGGACTGAAGCTTTCTTT. Translated, it gives CASSLAMGKGTEAFF.

This clone was found once. The chain is built from TRBV9 and TRBJ2-7; weak D call: TRBD2 (5 bases). This CDR3 has 14 residues. CDR1 SGDLS and CDR2 YYNGEE come from the germline V gene. Trimming stripped 0 bases from V and 0 bases from J, with 7 bases between. This chain's CDR3 is CASSVAGYSYEQYF. As DNA, the CDR3 is TGTGCCAGCAGCGTAGCGGGATACTCCTACGAGCAGTACTTC.

V and J are TRBV6-5 and TRBJ2-5, with 9 bases aligning to TRBD1. The CDR3 totals 13 residues. V was clipped by 7 bases and J by 3 bases; unmatched bases: 3. CDR1 is MNHEY and CDR2 is SVGAGI in the germline V gene. CDR3 in amino acids: CASNGQGKETQYF. The CDR3 DNA follows: TGTGCCAGCAATGGACAGGGGAAAGAGACCCAGTACTTC.

This chain uses TRBV7-6 with TRBJ1-3, with D perhaps TRBD1 (6 bases). Germline V lookup: CDR1 SGHVS, CDR2 FNYEAQ. Between the trimmed V and J ends, which lost 5 bases and 4 bases, there was a span of 12 bases. The CDR3 spans 14 residues. CDR3 DNA: TGTGCCAGCAGCCCACAGGGTCCCGGAAACACCATATATTTT. Translation gives CASSPQGPGNTIYF.

This clone was seen a few times. V and J are TRBV10-3 and TRBJ1-5, with D hard to call. Between the trimmed V and J ends, which lost 3 bases and 6 bases, there was a span of 12 bases. CDR1 ENHRY and CDR2 SYGVKD come from the germline V gene. The length of the CDR3 is 14 residues. CDR3 in DNA: TGTGCCATCAGTGATCTGGGCCTGGCTCAGCCCCAGCATTTT. The encoded protein is CAISDLGLAQPQHF.

This clone was seen only a few times. The chain combines TRBV4-1 with TRBJ1-5; D gene uncertain. Germline lookup yields CDR1 MGHRA and CDR2 YSYEKL. Deletions cut 1 base from V and 2 bases from J, with 15 bases between. The length of the CDR3 is 17 residues. CDR3: CASSQAPPSGGNQPQHF. The CDR3 DNA reads TGCGCCAGCAGCCAAGCCCCGCCCTCCGGAGGCAATCAGCCCCAGCATTTT.

In its sample, this clone was seen a few times. V gene TRBV28 combines with J gene TRBJ1-1; TRBD1 might be the D (6 bases). CDR3 length: 14 residues. V gave up 2 bases and J gave up 3 bases, with 10 bases separating them. Germline V lookup: CDR1 MDHEN, CDR2 SYDVKM. CDR3 nucleotide sequence: TGTGCCAGCAGTTTACGACAGGTAGACACTGAAGCTTTCTTT. Amino acids: CASSLRQVDTEAFF. Full variable domain (remainder filled in from reference TRBV28 and TRBJ1-1): DVKVTQSSRYLVKRTGEKVFLECVQDMDHENMFWYRQDPGLGLRLIYFSYDVKMKEKGDIPEGYSVSREKKERFSLILESASTNQTSMYLCASSLRQVDTEAFFGQGTRLTVV.

V usage is TRBV5-1 and J usage is TRBJ1-3; D not certain. Looked up from germline, CDR1 is SGHRS and CDR2 is YFSETQ. This CDR3 contains 15 residues. The V gene lost 0 bases and the J gene lost 4 bases, with 11 bases spanning the gap. The CDR3 bases are TGCGCCAGCAGCTTGGCCCCGGGATCAGGAAACACCATATATTTT. This encodes CASSLAPGSGNTIYF.

V usage is TRBV21-1 and J usage is TRBJ2-1; the table calls TRBD2, which could not be checked here. TRBV21-1 is shown as a pseudogene. CDR3 size: 18 residues. CDR3 coding DNA: TGTGCCAGCAGCAATGAGGGCGCTGACGGGAGGGCCGAGGATGAGCAGTTCTTC. This sequence encodes CASSNEGADGRAEDEQFF.

The rearrangement joins TRBV27 to TRBJ1-4; 9 bases are shared with TRBD1. CDR3 length: 17 residues. CDR1 and CDR2 (germline): MNHEY, SMNVEV (reference sequence). Unmatched junction bases numbered 7, after V lost 5 bases and J lost 0 bases. CDR3 amino acids: CASSPRQGGTTNEKLFF. CDR3 nucleotide sequence: TGTGCCAGCAGTCCGAGACAGGGGGGAACAACTAATGAAAAACTGTTTTTT.

This clone has a handful of counts. This chain connects TRBV4-1 to TRBJ2-7, with 8 bases matching TRBD2. This CDR3 has 18 residues. The V and J ends lost 1 base and 1 base, in that order; junction bases with no gene match: 12. CDR1 is MGHRA, CDR2 YSYEKL, per germline. CDR3 sequence (DNA): TGCGCCAGCAGCCAAGGGGGGGTGTTGGGCGGGAGGTCCTACGAGCAGTACTTC. This codes for CASSQGGVLGGRSYEQYF.

The chain carries TRBV5-8 and TRBJ2-2, with 13 bases fitting TRBD2. The CDR3 is 16 residues long. Per the germline V gene, CDR1 is SGHTS and CDR2 is YDEGEE. Unmatched junction bases numbered 6, after V lost 5 bases and J lost 5 bases. CDR3 sequence (DNA): TGTGCCAGCAGTTCGGGACTAGCGGGATCTACCGGGGAGCTGTTTTTT. It yields the protein CASSSGLAGSTGELFF.

This clone was seen more than once but under ten times. The genes are TRBV7-9 and TRBJ1-5; D is unresolved. Germline V gives CDR1 SEHNR, CDR2 FQNEAQ (reference sequence). The CDR3 runs to 15 residues. Trimming shortened V by 3 bases and J by 4 bases, and 13 bases separated the two germline ends. The CDR3 region is CASSFGDSLNQPQHF. The CDR3 nucleotides read TGTGCCAGCAGCTTTGGAGACTCCCTAAATCAGCCCCAGCATTTT. Supplemented by reference TRBV7-9 and TRBJ1-5, the full variable domain reads DTGVSQNPRHKITKRGQNVTFRCDPISEHNRLYWYRQTLGQGPEFLTYFQNEAQLEKSRLLSDRFSAERPKGSFSTLEIQRTEQGDSAMYLCASSFGDSLNQPQHFGDGTRLSIL.

This clone was observed a few times. This chain links TRBV9 with TRBJ2-1; possibly TRBD2 for D (6 bases). Germline loops: CDR1 SGDLS, CDR2 YYNGEE. The CDR3 covers 15 residues. Between the trimmed V and J ends, which lost 4 bases and 4 bases, there was a span of 15 bases. In DNA, the CDR3 is TGTGCCAGCAGCCCCCGGCTAGCGACTTACAATGAGCAGTTCTTC. Protein: CASSPRLATYNEQFF.

This clone showed up just a few times. The rearrangement uses TRBV3-1 (or the pseudogene TRBV3-2) and TRBJ2-1; 8 bases align to TRBD1. Germline V gives CDR1 LGHDT, CDR2 YNNKEL (reference sequence). Germline trimming cut 4 bases from V and 3 bases from J; bases unmatched to any gene: 8. CDR3 size: 16 residues. The CDR3 reads CASSRGDRLLYNEQFF. The CDR3 DNA is TGTGCCAGCAGCCGGGGGGACAGGCTCCTCTACAATGAGCAGTTCTTC.

This clone appeared once. The chain recombines TRBV27 with TRBJ2-7; 7 positions match TRBD1. The length of the CDR3 is 16 residues. Losses at the gene ends were 6 bases for V and 3 bases for J; bases not matched to a gene: 14. Looked up from germline, CDR1 is MNHEY and CDR2 is SMNVEV (reference sequence). The chain's CDR3 is CASRTGTLGPYYEQYF. CDR3 DNA: TGTGCCAGCAGGACAGGGACCCTAGGGCCCTACTACGAGCAGTACTTC.

The V gene is TRBV9, the J gene TRBJ1-1; weak D call: TRBD1 (6 bases). Trimming took 2 bases from V and 5 from J, leaving 10 bases between them. This CDR3 spans 13 amino acids. The germline gives CDR1 SGDLS, CDR2 YYNGEE. This CDR3 reads CASSVDSRTEAFF. The CDR3 bases are TGTGCCAGCAGCGTGGACAGTAGAACTGAAGCTTTCTTT.

The chain carries TRBV27 and TRBJ1-4, with 10 bases matching TRBD1. Per the germline V gene, CDR1 is MNHEY and CDR2 is SMNVEV (reference sequence). The CDR3 is made up of 14 amino acids. J lost 8 bases, V lost 2 bases, and 2 bases had no gene match. The CDR3 sequence is CASSLRTGGEKLFF. Here the CDR3 DNA reads TGTGCCAGCAGTTTAAGGACAGGGGGGGAAAAACTGTTTTTT.

The rearrangement uses TRBV7-2 and TRBJ1-1, with 8 bases that match TRBD1. The germline V gene encodes CDR1 SGHTA and CDR2 FQGNSA. V lost 2 bases, J lost 3 bases, and 5 bases stayed unmatched. The CDR3 loop spans 15 amino acids. Here the CDR3 DNA reads TGTGCCAGCAGCTTAACGCAGGGGGCGCACACTGAAGCTTTCTTT. As protein: CASSLTQGAHTEAFF.

This clone was seen a handful of times. The chain couples TRBV30 to TRBJ1-1, with D hard to call. V was pared by 5 bases and J by 2 bases, with 3 bases between. The CDR3 has 10 residues. Germline CDR1 and CDR2: GTSNPN and SVGIG (reference sequence). DNA of the CDR3: TGTGCCTGGGTAAACACTGAAGCTTTCTTT. It specifies CAWVNTEAFF.

Here the CDR3 reads CASSGIQGLRAFF. The CDR3 coding sequence is TGTGCCAGCAGCGGAATACAGGGTTTAAGAGCTTTCTTT. The chain combines TRBV9 with TRBJ1-1, with TRBD1 as a possible D gene (6 bases). The CDR3 consists of 13 residues. Germline CDR1 SGDLS, CDR2 YYNGEE. V was trimmed by 3 bases and J by 10 bases, leaving 16 bases between them.

This rearrangement joins TRBV21-1 to TRBJ2-1; the D call of TRBD1 is as the table states it, not checked on the DNA. TRBV21-1 is noted as a pseudogene. This CDR3 has 15 amino acids. The CDR3 DNA is TGTGCCAGCAGCAAAGCCCCAGACAGCTACAATGAGCAGTTCTTC. Its translation is CASSKAPDSYNEQFF.

The chain carries TRBV5-4 and TRBJ2-1; 12 bases are a match to TRBD2. Germline CDR1 and CDR2: SGHNT and YYREEE (reference sequence). The length of the CDR3 is 15 residues. V shed 5 bases and J 9 bases; nucleotides not matched to a gene: 9. The CDR3 spells CASRVRLAGDGEQFF. The CDR3 nucleotides are TGTGCCAGCAGAGTTCGACTAGCGGGAGACGGTGAGCAGTTCTTC.

The chain employs TRBV18 and TRBJ2-3; 11 bases match TRBD2. Germline V lookup: CDR1 KGHSH, CDR2 LQKENI. This CDR3 is built from 16 residues. V trimming: 4 bases; J trimming: 2 bases; junction bases outside the gene matches: 5. CDR3 region: CASSLGLAVDTDTQYF. The CDR3 DNA reads TGTGCCAGCTCACTGGGACTAGCGGTTGACACAGATACGCAGTATTTT.

V gene TRBV19 combines with J gene TRBJ2-5, with 9 bases identical to TRBD2. The germline CDR1 and CDR2 sequences are LNHDA and SQIVND (reference sequence). With V trimmed by 3 bases and J by 7 bases, 9 bases remained unmatched. This CDR3 is built from 15 residues. The CDR3 bases are TGTGCCAGTAGTATGGGGAGTAGCGGGAGCGGGACCCAGTACTTC. It yields the protein CASSMGSSGSGTQYF.

The rearrangement links TRBV11-1 to TRBJ1-1; no definite D call. This CDR3 spans 16 amino acids. V was cut by 5 bases and J by 4 bases, with 20 bases left in between. Germline V gives CDR1 SGHAT, CDR2 FQDESV (reference sequence). Here the CDR3 reads CASSKHEVRDATEAFF. The CDR3 DNA sequence: TGTGCCAGCAGCAAACACGAAGTGAGGGATGCCACTGAAGCTTTCTTT.

The chain employs TRBV6-5 and TRBJ1-2; 12 nucleotides match TRBD1. Germline assignment: CDR1 MNHEY and CDR2 SVGAGI. The CDR3 is 14 residues long. The V segment lost 5 bases and the J segment 7 bases; nucleotides outside the gene matches: 5. The CDR3 region is CASSPGQGAGGYTF. DNA for the CDR3: TGTGCCAGCAGTCCGGGACAGGGGGCTGGTGGCTACACCTTC.